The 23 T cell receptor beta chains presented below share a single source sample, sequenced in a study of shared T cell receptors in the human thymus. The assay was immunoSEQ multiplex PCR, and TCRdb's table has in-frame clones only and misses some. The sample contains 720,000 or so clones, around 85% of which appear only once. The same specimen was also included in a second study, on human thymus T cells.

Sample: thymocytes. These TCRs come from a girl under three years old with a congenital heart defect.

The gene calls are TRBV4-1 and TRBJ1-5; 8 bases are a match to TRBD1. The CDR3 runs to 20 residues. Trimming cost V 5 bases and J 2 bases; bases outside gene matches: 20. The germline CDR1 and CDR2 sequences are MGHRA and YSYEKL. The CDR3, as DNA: TGCGCCAGCAGCGAACGACCGGGACAGGTCCGCTCTGGGGGCAATCAGCCCCAGCATTTT. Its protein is CASSERPGQVRSGGNQPQHF.

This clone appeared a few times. CDR3 residues: CASSLSVVSGNTIYF. DNA for the CDR3: TGTGCCAGCTCACTTTCGGTGGTCTCTGGAAACACCATATATTTT. The chain has TRBV18 and TRBJ1-3; D ambiguous. Deletions cut 4 bases from V and 0 bases from J, with 10 bases between. CDR1 and CDR2 from the germline V gene are KGHSH and LQKENI. The CDR3 is 15 residues long.

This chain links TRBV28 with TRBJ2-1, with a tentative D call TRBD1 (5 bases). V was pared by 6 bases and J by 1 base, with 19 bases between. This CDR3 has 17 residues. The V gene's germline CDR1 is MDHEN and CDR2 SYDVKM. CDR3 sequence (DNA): TGTGCCAGCAGACTCAGGGCCAAAAAGGGGTCCTACAATGAGCAGTTCTTC. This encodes CASRLRAKKGSYNEQFF.

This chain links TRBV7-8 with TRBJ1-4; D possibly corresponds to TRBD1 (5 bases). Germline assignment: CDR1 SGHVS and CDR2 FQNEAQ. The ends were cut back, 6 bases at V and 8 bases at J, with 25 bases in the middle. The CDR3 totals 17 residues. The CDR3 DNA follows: TGTGCCAGCAGACCCCTCCGGACATACCCCCGGAAGGAAAAACTGTTTTTT. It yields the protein CASRPLRTYPRKEKLFF.

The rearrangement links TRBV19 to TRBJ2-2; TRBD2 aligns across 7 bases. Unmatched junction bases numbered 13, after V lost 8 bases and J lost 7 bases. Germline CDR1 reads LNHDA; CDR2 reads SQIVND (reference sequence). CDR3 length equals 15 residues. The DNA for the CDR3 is TGTGCCAGTCTCAACGGGGAGGGGCAGAGCGGGGAGCTGTTTTTT. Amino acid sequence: CASLNGEGQSGELFF. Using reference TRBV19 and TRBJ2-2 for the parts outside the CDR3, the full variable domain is DGGITQSPKYLFRKEGQNVTLSCEQNLNHDAMYWYRQDPGQGLRLIYYSQIVNDFQKGDIAEGYSVSREKKESFPLTVTSAQKNPTAFYLCASLNGEGQSGELFFGEGSRLTVL.

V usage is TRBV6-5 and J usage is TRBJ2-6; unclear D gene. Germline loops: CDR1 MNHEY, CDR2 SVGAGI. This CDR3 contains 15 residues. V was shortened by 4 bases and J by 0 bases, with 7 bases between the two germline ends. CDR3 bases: TGTGCCAGCAGTTTATCAGGCTCTGGGGCCAACGTCCTGACTTTC. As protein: CASSLSGSGANVLTF.

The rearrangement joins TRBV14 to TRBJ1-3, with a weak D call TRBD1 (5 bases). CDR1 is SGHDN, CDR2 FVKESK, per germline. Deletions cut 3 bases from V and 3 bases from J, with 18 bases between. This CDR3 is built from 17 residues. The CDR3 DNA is TGTGCCAGCAGCCACCCCTGGCGGGACTTGTTTGGAAACACCATATATTTT. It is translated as CASSHPWRDLFGNTIYF.

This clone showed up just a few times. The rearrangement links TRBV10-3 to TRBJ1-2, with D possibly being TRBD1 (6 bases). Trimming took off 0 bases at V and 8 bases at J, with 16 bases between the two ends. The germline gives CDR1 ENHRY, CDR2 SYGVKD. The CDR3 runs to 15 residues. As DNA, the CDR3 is TGTGCCATCAGTGAGTCGAACAGGGCGGTAGGAGGCTACACCTTC. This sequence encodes CAISESNRAVGGYTF.

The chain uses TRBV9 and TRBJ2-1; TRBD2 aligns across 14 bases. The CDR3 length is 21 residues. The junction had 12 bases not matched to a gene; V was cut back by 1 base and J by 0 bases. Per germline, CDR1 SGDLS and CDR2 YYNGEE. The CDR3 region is CASSVHGRTSGGTSSYNEQFF. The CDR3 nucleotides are TGTGCCAGCAGCGTACACGGAAGGACTAGCGGGGGGACGAGCTCCTACAATGAGCAGTTCTTC.

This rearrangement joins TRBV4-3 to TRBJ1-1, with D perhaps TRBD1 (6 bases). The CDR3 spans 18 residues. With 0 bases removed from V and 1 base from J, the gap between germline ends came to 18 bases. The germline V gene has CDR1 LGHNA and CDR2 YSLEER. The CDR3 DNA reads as TGCGCCAGCAGCCAAGATAGTGGCCCAGGGGATAGGAACACTGAAGCTTTCTTT. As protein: CASSQDSGPGDRNTEAFF.

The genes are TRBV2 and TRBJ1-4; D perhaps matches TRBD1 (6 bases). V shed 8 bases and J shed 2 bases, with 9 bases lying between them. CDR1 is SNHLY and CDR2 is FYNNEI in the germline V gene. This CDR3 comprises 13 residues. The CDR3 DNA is TGTGCCAGCCTGACAGGCACTAATGAAAAACTGTTTTTT. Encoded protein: CASLTGTNEKLFF.

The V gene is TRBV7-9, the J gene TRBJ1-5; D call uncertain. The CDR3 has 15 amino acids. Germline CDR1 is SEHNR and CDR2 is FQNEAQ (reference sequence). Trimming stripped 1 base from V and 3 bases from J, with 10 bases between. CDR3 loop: CASSLGGPNNQPQHF. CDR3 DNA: TGTGCCAGCAGCTTAGGAGGGCCCAACAATCAGCCCCAGCATTTT.

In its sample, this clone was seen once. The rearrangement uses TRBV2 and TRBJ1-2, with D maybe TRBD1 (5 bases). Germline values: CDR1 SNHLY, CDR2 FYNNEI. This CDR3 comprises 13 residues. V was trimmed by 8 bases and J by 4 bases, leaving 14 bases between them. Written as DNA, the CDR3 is TGTGCCAGCGGGGGGTCTTTGCGCTATGGCTACACCTTC. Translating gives CASGGSLRYGYTF.

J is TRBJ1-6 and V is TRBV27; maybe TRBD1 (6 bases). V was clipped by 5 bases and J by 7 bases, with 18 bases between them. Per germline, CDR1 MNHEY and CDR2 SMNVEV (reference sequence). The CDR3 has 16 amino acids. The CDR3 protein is CASSIGGVISNSPLHF. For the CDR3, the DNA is TGTGCCAGCAGTATAGGGGGGGTTATTTCCAATTCACCCCTCCACTTT.

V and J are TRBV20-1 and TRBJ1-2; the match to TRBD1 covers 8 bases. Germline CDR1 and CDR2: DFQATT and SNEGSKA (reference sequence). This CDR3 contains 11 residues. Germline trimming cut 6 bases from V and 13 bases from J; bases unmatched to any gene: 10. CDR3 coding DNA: TGCAGTGCCCCCGGACAGGGTGGTGGCACCTTC. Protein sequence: CSAPGQGGGTF.

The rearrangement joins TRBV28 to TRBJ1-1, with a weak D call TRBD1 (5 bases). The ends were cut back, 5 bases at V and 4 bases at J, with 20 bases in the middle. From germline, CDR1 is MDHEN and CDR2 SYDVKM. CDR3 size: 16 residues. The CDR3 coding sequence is TGTGCCAGCAGTCCATACGGGGGTGCTGCAACCACTGAAGCTTTCTTT. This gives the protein CASSPYGGAATTEAFF. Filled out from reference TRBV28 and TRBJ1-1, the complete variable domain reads DVKVTQSSRYLVKRTGEKVFLECVQDMDHENMFWYRQDPGLGLRLIYFSYDVKMKEKGDIPEGYSVSREKKERFSLILESASTNQTSMYLCASSPYGGAATTEAFFGQGTRLTVV.

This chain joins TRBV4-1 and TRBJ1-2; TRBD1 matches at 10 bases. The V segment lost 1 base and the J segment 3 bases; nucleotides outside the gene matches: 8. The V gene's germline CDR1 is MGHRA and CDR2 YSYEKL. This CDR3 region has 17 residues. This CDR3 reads CASSQGSTGGDHYGYTF. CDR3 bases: TGCGCCAGCAGCCAAGGGTCGACAGGGGGCGACCACTATGGCTACACCTTC.

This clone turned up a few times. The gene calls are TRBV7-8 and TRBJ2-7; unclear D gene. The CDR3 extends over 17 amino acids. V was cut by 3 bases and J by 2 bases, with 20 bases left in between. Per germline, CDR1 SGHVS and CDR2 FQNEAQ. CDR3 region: CASSLSRLSHPPYEQYF. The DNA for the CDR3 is TGTGCCAGCAGCTTGTCCCGACTCTCTCACCCACCCTACGAGCAGTACTTC.

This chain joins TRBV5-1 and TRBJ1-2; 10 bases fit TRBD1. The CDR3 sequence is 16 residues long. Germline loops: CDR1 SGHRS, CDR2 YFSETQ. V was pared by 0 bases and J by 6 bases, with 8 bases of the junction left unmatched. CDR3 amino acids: CASSLAGTGEEDGYTF. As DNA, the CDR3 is TGCGCCAGCAGCTTGGCCGGGACAGGGGAAGAGGATGGCTACACCTTC.

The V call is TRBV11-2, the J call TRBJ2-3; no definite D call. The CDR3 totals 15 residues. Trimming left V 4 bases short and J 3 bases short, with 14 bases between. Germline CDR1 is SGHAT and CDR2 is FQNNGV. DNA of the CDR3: TGTGCCAGCAGCTCCGGTGTGAGTGTGACAGATACGCAGTATTTT. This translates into CASSSGVSVTDTQYF. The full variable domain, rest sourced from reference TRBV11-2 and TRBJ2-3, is EAGVAQSPRYKIIEKRQSVAFWCNPISGHATLYWYQQILGQGPKLLIQFQNNGVVDDSQLPKDRFSAERLKGVDSTLKIQPAKLEDSAVYLCASSSGVSVTDTQYFGPGTRLTVL.

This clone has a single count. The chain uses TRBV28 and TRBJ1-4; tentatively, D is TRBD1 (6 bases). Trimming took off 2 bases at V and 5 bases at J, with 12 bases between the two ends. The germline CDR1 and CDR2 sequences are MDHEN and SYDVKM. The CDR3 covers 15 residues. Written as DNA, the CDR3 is TGTGCCAGCAGTTTAAAGGACAGCTGGAATGAAAAACTGTTTTTT. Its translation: CASSLKDSWNEKLFF.

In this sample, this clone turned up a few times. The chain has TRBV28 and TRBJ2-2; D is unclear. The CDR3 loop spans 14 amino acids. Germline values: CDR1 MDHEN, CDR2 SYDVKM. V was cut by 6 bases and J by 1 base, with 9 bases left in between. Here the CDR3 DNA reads TGTGCCAGCAGGAGCGACGGGAACACCGGGGAGCTGTTTTTT. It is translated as CASRSDGNTGELFF.

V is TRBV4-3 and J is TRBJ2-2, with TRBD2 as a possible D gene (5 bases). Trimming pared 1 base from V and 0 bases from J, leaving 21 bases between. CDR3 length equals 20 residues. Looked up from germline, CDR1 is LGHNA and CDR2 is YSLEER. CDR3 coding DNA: TGCGCCAGCAGCCAAGTACAGTCAAGAGGGCGTAATTCGAACACCGGGGAGCTGTTTTTT. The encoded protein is CASSQVQSRGRNSNTGELFF.